This note documents a single T cell receptor beta chain sequence. This clone was detected only once. Which antigen it targets is not known. There are no base qualities to consult, and no much larger clone falls within one base. Trimming at the junction amounts to 0 bases on V and 8 bases on J, and the germline ends lie 11 bases apart. CDR1 SGHRS and CDR2 YFSETQ are derived from the germline V gene. The CDR3 spans 13 residues, from the cysteine through the phenylalanine. This entry keeps only the CDR3 DNA: 39 bases, framed from base 1. The time point label of this sample denotes: baseline before first vaccination. The vaccinee samples were drawn from two UK trials, COV001 and COV002, one of which was a single-blind randomized controlled phase 2/3 trial testing AZD1222 (ChAdOx1 nCoV-19) in healthy adults. For TCRbeta chain sequencing, PBMC samples from trial participants were taken at day 0 and at day 28 after the second dose.

The CDR3 regions of human TCRbeta chains were analyzed by immunosequencing. The source study handled its data this way. Repertoire TCRs were checked for matches against a reference library of SARS-CoV-2-specific TCRs that had been generated using the MIRA antigen-specificity platform. Breadth was defined as the fraction of unique TCRs that were SARS-CoV-2-associated, and depth was defined as the fraction of total T cells that were SARS-CoV-2-associated. Using the MIRA data, each spike-specific TCR was mapped to the spike region that the TCR reacts to and placed in a CD4 or CD8 class. Log10-transformed breadth and depth values were compared by one-way ANOVA with Sidak's multiple comparisons tests. TCRdb took this table from immuneACCESS and kept in-frame rearrangements with V and J called. Such tables lack part of the clones; where checked against another copy, unresolved V genes explain under half of the gap, and the rest is unexplained. V and J calls and clone size are those listed in that table; D and trimming were worked out from the DNA. The sample contains just over 60,000 clones, over 70% of them found a single time. The top ten clonotypes cover more than 13% of the sample.

The sample originates from a study of T cell responses to AZD1222 COVID-19 vaccine (dated by TCRdb to the early 2020s). For the study in its entirety: Because spike-specific TCR depth and breadth did not differ between the two schedules, AZD1222 recipients who got a second dose at roughly 4 weeks were pooled with those who got a second dose at roughly 12 weeks. TCR sequencing was performed for approximately 240 trial participants, of whom 200 to 210 were given two doses of AZD1222 and around 25 were given two doses of MenACWY control vaccine. Enrollment into the trials was organized by age into subgroups of 18-55, 56-69 and 70-plus years, and those subgroups contained about 160, 30 and 59 TCR-sequenced participants, respectively.

What the authors observed across the whole study: Participants were mostly white British, with more females than males. The authors suggested clonal diversity may have been underestimated. Vaccine-associated CD4 TCRs spanned the whole spike protein, with dominant responses in regions 160-218 and 743-854. Nearly half of unique spike-specific TCRs reportedly recognized epitopes outside regions mutated in the B.1.351 and B.1.1.7 variants. A significant rise in spike-specific TCR breadth and depth was observed after two AZD1222 doses relative to day 0 and relative to MenACWY recipients. Conclusions about previously exposed vaccinees are limited, since just a handful of AZD1222 recipients were seropositive for SARS-CoV-2 at baseline. Because no day 14 peak-response samples were available, repertoires were characterized only after the peak T cell response. In the small 56-69-year group, the increase in depth fell short of significance, most likely because of low power.

The rearranged segments are TRBV5-1 and TRBJ1-2; matching of 5 bases hints at TRBD1 as the D gene. The TCR originated in an adult in good health. The material was peripheral blood, obtained on day 0 of AZD1222 vaccination. In nucleotide form, the sequence is TGCGCCAGCAGCTTGGATAGGGGAGGCGGCTACACCTTC. Translated, it reads CASSLDRGGGYTF.